Listed here is a single T cell receptor beta chain. These data originate in a study of tumor T cells in aggressive B-cell lymphoma. Germline V gene data show CDR1 as SGHTA and CDR2 as FQGTGA. The CDR3 is 14 residues long. The junction had 10 bases not matched to a gene; V was cut back by 5 bases and J by 7 bases. The data were produced by immunoSEQ multiplex PCR, yet TCRdb's version contains in-frame clones alone and is incomplete. Of about 700 clones listed, under 95% are singletons. The specimen was tumor tissue. The receptor's source is an adult with diffuse large B cell lymphoma. The chain employs TRBV7-3 and TRBJ1-2; 7 bases map to TRBD1. The chain's CDR3 is CASSPRDSQGGYTF. As DNA, the CDR3 is TGTGCCAGCAGCCCCCGGGACAGCCAAGGTGGCTACACCTTC.